This entry features one TCR beta chain sequence. Its antigen is unknown. The assay was immunoSEQ multiplex PCR, and TCRdb's table has in-frame clones only and misses some. The repertoire holds approximately 2.5 million clones, with roughly 93% as singletons. The data derive from a study of shared clonotypes between healthy human individuals. Germline V CDR1 and CDR2: SGHDT, YYEEEE. V lost 0 bases, J lost 3 bases, and 13 bases lay in between. CDR3 length: 15 amino acids. General study points: The generation probabilities recorded for non-shared clonotypes fell below those of clonotypes shared by all four donors. Enrolling few donors narrowed the genetic and exposure-history diversity that was represented. Generally, estimated richness proved larger in naive subsets than it did in memory subsets.

The receptor comes from a man aged 18 to 35 in good health. Some clones in this sample may be carry-over from other donors' samples. Sequencing was done on a sample of naive CD4+ T cells from PBMCs. Subset in this sample: CD45RA+ positively selected. The rearrangement uses TRBV5-6 and TRBJ2-7; unclear D gene. The CDR3 loop reads CASSLVSRPSYEQYF. The CDR3 region has the DNA TGTGCCAGCAGCTTGGTGAGCAGGCCTAGCTACGAGCAGTACTTC.